These 14 T cell receptor beta chains were sequenced from one sample in a study of blood T cells in healthy people across ages. Primed by a sample-barcoded 5' primer and a J-beta primer mix, a second PCR proceeded for roughly 6 to 12 cycles. Each CDR3 protein gets one entry after TCRdb re-called the 5' RACE reads with MiXCR. The sample lists hundreds of thousands of distinct CDR3 sequences; 45% to 65% were seen once. Specimen: blood. The receptors originated from a man aged 55 to 70 in good health.

V gene TRBV6-6 combines with J gene TRBJ2-6, with D perhaps given as TRBD1 or TRBD2 (5 bases each). Germline V gene lookup returns CDR1 MNHNY and CDR2 SVGAGI (reference sequence). The V and J ends lost 6 bases and 3 bases respectively, with 12 bases between them. This CDR3 has 15 residues. The CDR3 reads CASRGTGDGANVLTF. CDR3 DNA sequence: TGTGCCAGCAGAGGGACCGGGGATGGGGCCAACGTCCTGACTTTC.

V is TRBV20-1 and J is TRBJ2-5; 7 bases fit TRBD2. Germline V gene sequence: CDR1 DFQATT, CDR2 SNEGSKA (reference sequence). The trim removed 3 bases at V and 11 bases at J, leaving 27 bases unmatched. The CDR3 covers 18 residues. The CDR3 nucleotides are TGCAGTGCTAGTAGCCTTAAACTAGCGAGAGGCACCTACAATGAGCAGTACTTC. The encoded protein is CSASSLKLARGTYNEQYF.

This chain's CDR3 is CASSPRGKLLSEQYF. The CDR3 bases are TGTGCCAGCAGCCCTCGGGGCAAACTCCTTAGCGAGCAGTACTTC. V usage is TRBV5-6 and J usage is TRBJ2-7; perhaps D is TRBD1 or TRBD2 (5 bases each). The CDR3 length is 15 residues. The germline CDR1 and CDR2 sequences are SGHDT and YYEEEE. Between the trimmed V and J ends, which lost 4 bases and 6 bases, there was a span of 20 bases.

This CDR3 is CASSVTSGQDTQYF. DNA of the CDR3: TGTGCCAGCAGTGTCACTAGCGGTCAAGATACGCAGTATTTT. The chain recombines TRBV27 with TRBJ2-3, with 8 bases lining up with TRBD2. J gave up 5 bases and V 5 bases, and 6 bases lay outside the gene matches. Germline V lookup: CDR1 MNHEY, CDR2 SMNVEV (reference sequence). CDR3 length equals 14 residues.

This clonotype was found a few times. The chain carries TRBV20-1 and TRBJ2-1; 10 nucleotides line up with TRBD2. This CDR3 is built from 12 residues. Trimming cost V 1 base and J 11 bases; bases outside gene matches: 2. From germline, CDR1 is DFQATT and CDR2 SNEGSKA (reference sequence). The CDR3 DNA reads as TGCAGTGCTAGAGTACTAGCGGGGAAGCAGTTCTTC. Translated: CSARVLAGKQFF.

This clonotype was seen a handful of times. The rearrangement joins TRBV5-1 to TRBJ2-7; TRBD2 matches at 14 bases. V was clipped by 4 bases and J by 6 bases; unmatched bases: 9. The CDR3 has 16 residues. The germline V gene encodes CDR1 SGHRS and CDR2 YFSETQ. This chain's CDR3 is CASSVGLAGGGSEQYF. The CDR3 DNA reads TGCGCCAGCAGCGTCGGACTAGCGGGGGGCGGGAGCGAGCAGTACTTC. Filled out from reference TRBV5-1 and TRBJ2-7, the complete variable domain reads KAGVTQTPRYLIKTRGQQVTLSCSPISGHRSVSWYQQTPGQGLQFLFEYFSETQRNKGNFPGRFSGRQFSNSRSEMNVSTLELGDSALYLCASSVGLAGGGSEQYFGPGTRLTVT.

The chain recombines TRBV12-3 or TRBV12-4 with TRBJ1-6; TRBD1 matches 9 bases. CDR3 size: 15 residues. The V and J ends lost 5 bases and 9 bases, in that order; junction bases with no gene match: 8. This chain's CDR3 is CASSLDRGTISPLHF. Written as DNA, the CDR3 is TGTGCCAGCAGTCTGGACAGGGGTACCATTTCACCCCTCCACTTT.

This clonotype has a handful of counts. The chain links TRBV3-1 to TRBJ2-5; D may be TRBD1 (6 bases). The length of the CDR3 is 15 residues. Trimming pared 2 bases from V and 0 bases from J, leaving 10 bases between. Germline CDR1 and CDR2: LGHDT and YNNKEL (reference sequence). CDR3 coding DNA: TGTGCCAGCAGCCAAATGACAGGCTACCAAGAGACCCAGTACTTC. The encoded protein is CASSQMTGYQETQYF.

The rearrangement joins TRBV7-9 to TRBJ2-1; D uncertain. The germline V gene has CDR1 SEHNR and CDR2 FQNEAQ (reference sequence). V lost 3 bases, J lost 5 bases, and 11 bases lay in between. This CDR3 has 14 amino acids. CDR3 sequence reads: CASSFNGPHNEQFF. The CDR3 nucleotides read TGTGCCAGCAGCTTCAACGGGCCCCACAATGAGCAGTTCTTC.

This clonotype was counted only a few times. The chain has TRBV28 and TRBJ2-5; D possibly corresponds to TRBD1 (6 bases). V shed 5 bases and J shed 7 bases, with 11 bases lying between them. The germline CDR1 and CDR2 sequences are MDHEN and SYDVKM. The CDR3 is 12 amino acids. The DNA of the CDR3 is TGTGCCAGCAGTAAACCACAGGGGACCCAGTACTTC. This codes for CASSKPQGTQYF.

J is TRBJ2-3 and V is TRBV14; TRBD1 might be the D (5 bases). Germline CDR1 SGHDN, CDR2 FVKESK. The CDR3 has 15 residues. The V gene lost 0 bases and the J gene lost 6 bases, with 13 bases spanning the gap. CDR3 protein: CASSQDRVARDTQYF. The CDR3 DNA is TGTGCCAGCAGCCAAGACAGGGTGGCGAGGGATACGCAGTATTTT.

The V call is TRBV27, the J call TRBJ2-3; D might be TRBD2 (6 bases). Germline V gives CDR1 MNHEY, CDR2 SMNVEV (reference sequence). This CDR3 has 14 residues. Trimming left V 0 bases short and J 5 bases short, with 9 bases between. This CDR3 is CASSLSWGVDTQYF. The CDR3 nucleotides read TGTGCCAGCAGTTTATCGTGGGGGGTAGATACGCAGTATTTT.

The chain combines TRBV7-2 with TRBJ2-1; D unresolved. Germline CDR1 SGHTA, CDR2 FQGNSA. Trimming left V 2 bases short and J 2 bases short, with 7 bases between. This CDR3 is 14 amino acids long. The CDR3 sequence is CASSLPLAYNEQFF. For the CDR3, the DNA is TGTGCCAGCAGCTTACCCCTAGCCTACAATGAGCAGTTCTTC.

V is TRBV5-1 and J is TRBJ1-1; D unclear. The V end lost 0 bases, the J end lost 1 base, and 10 bases lay between the germline ends. From germline, CDR1 is SGHRS and CDR2 YFSETQ. The CDR3 totals 15 residues. The CDR3 coding sequence is TGCGCCAGCAGCTTGGGAGCAGCTTGGAACACTGAAGCTTTCTTT. It encodes CASSLGAAWNTEAFF. Complete variable domain (other parts from reference TRBV5-1 and TRBJ1-1): KAGVTQTPRYLIKTRGQQVTLSCSPISGHRSVSWYQQTPGQGLQFLFEYFSETQRNKGNFPGRFSGRQFSNSRSEMNVSTLELGDSALYLCASSLGAAWNTEAFFGQGTRLTVV.